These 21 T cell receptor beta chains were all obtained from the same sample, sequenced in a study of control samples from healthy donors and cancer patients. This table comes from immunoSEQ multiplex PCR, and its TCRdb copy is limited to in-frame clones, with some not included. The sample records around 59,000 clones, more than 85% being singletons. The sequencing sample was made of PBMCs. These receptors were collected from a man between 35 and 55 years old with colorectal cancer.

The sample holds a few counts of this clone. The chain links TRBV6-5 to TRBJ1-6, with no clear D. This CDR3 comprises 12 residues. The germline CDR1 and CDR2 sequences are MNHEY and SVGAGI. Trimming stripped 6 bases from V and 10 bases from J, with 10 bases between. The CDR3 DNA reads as TGTGCCAGCAGAACCCTTGGGTCACCCCTCCACTTT. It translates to CASRTLGSPLHF.

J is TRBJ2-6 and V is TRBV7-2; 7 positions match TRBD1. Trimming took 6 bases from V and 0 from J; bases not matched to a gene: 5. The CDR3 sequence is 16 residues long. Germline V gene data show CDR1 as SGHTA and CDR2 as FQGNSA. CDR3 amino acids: CASSRGQDSGANVLTF. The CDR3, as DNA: TGTGCCAGCAGTAGAGGACAGGACTCTGGGGCCAACGTCCTGACTTTC.

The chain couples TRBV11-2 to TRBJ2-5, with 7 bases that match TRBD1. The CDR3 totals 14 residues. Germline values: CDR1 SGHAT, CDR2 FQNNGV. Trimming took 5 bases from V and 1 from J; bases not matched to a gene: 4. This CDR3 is CASSQRTGQETQYF. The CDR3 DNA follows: TGTGCCAGCAGCCAACGGACAGGCCAAGAGACCCAGTACTTC.

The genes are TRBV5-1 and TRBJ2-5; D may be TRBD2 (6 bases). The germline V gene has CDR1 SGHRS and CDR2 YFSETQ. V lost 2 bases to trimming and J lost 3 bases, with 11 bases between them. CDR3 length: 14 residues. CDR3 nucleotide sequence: TGCGCCAGCAGCTTTGGGACTGGCAAAGAGACCCAGTACTTC. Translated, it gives CASSFGTGKETQYF.

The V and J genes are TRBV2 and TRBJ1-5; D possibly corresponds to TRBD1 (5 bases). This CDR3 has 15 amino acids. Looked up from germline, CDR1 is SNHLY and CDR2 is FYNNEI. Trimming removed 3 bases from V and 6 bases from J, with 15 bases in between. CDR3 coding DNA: TGTGCCAGCAGTGAGGCAGGGAACGTAGGTCAGCCCCAGCATTTT. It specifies CASSEAGNVGQPQHF.

The CDR3 nucleotides read TGCGCCAGCAGCTTAAGGACTTTCGACTATGCCTCGGTGCAGTTCTTC. Translated, it gives CASSLRTFDYASVQFF. This rearrangement joins TRBV5-1 to TRBJ2-1, with D maybe TRBD2 (5 bases). The CDR3 extends over 16 amino acids. Germline assignment: CDR1 SGHRS and CDR2 YFSETQ. V lost 2 bases and J 12 bases, leaving 24 bases between the germline ends.

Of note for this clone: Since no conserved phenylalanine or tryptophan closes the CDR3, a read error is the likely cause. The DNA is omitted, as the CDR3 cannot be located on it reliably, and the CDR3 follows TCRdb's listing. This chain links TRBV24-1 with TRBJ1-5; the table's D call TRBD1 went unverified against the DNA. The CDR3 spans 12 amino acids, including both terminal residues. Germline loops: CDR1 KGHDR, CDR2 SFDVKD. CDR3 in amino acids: CATSDPGTGIPN.

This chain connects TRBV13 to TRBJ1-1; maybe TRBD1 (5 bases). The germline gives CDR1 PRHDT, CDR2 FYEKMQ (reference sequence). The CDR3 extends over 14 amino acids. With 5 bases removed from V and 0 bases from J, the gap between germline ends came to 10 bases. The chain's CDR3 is CASSEETVNTEAFF. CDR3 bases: TGTGCCAGCAGCGAAGAGACAGTGAACACTGAAGCTTTCTTT.

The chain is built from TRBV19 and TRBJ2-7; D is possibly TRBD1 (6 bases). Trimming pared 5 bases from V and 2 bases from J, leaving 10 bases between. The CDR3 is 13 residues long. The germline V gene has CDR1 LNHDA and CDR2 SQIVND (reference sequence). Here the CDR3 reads CASSSGHPYEQYF. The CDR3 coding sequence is TGTGCCAGTAGTTCGGGACATCCCTACGAGCAGTACTTC.

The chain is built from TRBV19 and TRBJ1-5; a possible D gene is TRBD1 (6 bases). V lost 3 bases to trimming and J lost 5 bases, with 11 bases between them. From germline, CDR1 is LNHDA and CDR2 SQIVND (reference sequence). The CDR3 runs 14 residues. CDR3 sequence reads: CASSIIRGDQPQHF. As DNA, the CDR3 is TGTGCCAGTAGTATCATCAGGGGCGATCAGCCCCAGCATTTT.

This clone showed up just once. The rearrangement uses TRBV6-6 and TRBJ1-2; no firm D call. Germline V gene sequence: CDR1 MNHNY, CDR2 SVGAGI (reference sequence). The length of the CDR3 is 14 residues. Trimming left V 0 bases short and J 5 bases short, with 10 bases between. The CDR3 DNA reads TGTGCCAGCAGTTACTCTGCAGCAGCATATGGCTACACCTTC. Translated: CASSYSAAAYGYTF.

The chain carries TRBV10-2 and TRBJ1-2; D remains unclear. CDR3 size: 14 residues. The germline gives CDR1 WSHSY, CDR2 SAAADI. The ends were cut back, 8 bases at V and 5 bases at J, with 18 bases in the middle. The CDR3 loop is CASQPATFPYGYTF. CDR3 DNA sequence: TGCGCCAGCCAACCGGCGACCTTCCCATATGGCTACACCTTC.

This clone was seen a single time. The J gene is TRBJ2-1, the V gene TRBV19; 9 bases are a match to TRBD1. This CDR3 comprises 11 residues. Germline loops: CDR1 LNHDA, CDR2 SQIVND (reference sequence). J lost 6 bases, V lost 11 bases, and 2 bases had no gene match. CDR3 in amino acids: CASGQGNEQFF. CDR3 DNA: TGTGCCTCGGGACAGGGCAATGAGCAGTTCTTC.

CDR3 DNA sequence: TGTGCCAGCTCACCACCAGGGGGGTATAATTCACCCCTCCACTTT. Its translation: CASSPPGGYNSPLHF. The J gene is TRBJ1-6, the V gene TRBV18, with D possibly TRBD1 on 6 matching bases. The V gene lost 0 bases and the J gene lost 4 bases, with 7 bases spanning the gap. Per the germline V gene, CDR1 is KGHSH and CDR2 is LQKENI. This CDR3 is built from 15 residues.

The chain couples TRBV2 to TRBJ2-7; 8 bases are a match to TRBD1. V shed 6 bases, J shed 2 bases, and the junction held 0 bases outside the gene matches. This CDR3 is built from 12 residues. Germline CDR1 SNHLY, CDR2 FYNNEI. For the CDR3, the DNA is TGTGCCAGCAGGGACAGGGCCTACGAGCAGTACTTC. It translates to CASRDRAYEQYF.

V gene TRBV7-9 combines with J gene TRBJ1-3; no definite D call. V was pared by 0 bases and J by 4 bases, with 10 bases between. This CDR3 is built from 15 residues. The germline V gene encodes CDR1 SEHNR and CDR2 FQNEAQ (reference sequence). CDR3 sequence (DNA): TGTGCCAGCAGCTTAGCGAGGGCGACGGGAAACACCATATATTTT. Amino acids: CASSLARATGNTIYF.

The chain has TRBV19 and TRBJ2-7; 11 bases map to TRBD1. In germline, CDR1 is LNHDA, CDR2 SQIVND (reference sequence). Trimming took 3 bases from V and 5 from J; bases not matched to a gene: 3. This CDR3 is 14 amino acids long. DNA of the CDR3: TGTGCCAGTAGTATCGGACAGGGGGCCGACGAGCAGTACTTC. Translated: CASSIGQGADEQYF.

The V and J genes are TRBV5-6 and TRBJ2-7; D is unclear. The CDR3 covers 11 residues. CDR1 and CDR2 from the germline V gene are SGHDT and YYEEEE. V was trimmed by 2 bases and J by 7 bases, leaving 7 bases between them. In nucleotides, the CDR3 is TGTGCCAGCAGCTTAAGGATTGAGCAGTACTTC. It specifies CASSLRIEQYF.

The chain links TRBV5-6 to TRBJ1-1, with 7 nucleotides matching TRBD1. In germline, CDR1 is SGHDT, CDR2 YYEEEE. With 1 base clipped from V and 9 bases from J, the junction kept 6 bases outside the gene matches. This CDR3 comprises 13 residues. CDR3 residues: CASSLRATGQAFF. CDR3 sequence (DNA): TGTGCCAGCAGCTTGCGGGCGACAGGGCAAGCTTTCTTT.

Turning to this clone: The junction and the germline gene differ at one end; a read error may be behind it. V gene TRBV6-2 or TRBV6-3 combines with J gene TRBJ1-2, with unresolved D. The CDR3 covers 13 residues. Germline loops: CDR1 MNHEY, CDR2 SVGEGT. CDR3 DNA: TGTGCCAGCAGTTACTCGATACTGGTTCAGATCGGCTTC. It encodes CASSYSILVQIGF.

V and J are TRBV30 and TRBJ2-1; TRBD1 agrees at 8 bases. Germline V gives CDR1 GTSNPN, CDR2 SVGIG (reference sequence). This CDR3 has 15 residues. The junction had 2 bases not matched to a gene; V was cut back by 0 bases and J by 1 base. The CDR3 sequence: CAWSVGQGSYNEQFF. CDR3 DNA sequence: TGTGCCTGGAGTGTAGGACAGGGTTCCTACAATGAGCAGTTCTTC.